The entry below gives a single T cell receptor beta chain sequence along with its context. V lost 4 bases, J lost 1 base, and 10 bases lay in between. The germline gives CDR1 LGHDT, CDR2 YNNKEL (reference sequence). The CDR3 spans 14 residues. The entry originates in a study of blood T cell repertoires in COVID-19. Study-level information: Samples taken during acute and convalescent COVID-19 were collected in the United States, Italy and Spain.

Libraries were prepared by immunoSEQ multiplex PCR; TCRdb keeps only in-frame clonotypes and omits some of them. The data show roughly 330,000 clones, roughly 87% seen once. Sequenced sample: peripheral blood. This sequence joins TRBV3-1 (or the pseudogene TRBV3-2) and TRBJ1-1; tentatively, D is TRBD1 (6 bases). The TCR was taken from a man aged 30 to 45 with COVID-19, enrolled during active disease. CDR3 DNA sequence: TGTGCCAGCAGCCTACAGGGAGCGAACACTGAAGCTTTCTTT. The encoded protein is CASSLQGANTEAFF.